This TCR beta chain was retrieved from a study of blood T cell repertoires in COVID-19. Some clones are missing from TCRdb's copy, which holds only in-frame ones; the method was immunoSEQ multiplex PCR. The profile covers fewer than 250,000 clones, with 80% to 90% appearing a single time and roughly a tenth taken by the ten largest. V shed 5 bases and J 0 bases; nucleotides not matched to a gene: 13. This CDR3 is 19 amino acids long. The germline CDR1 and CDR2 sequences are KGHSH and LQKENI. The sample comprised peripheral blood. The sequence was obtained from an elderly woman with COVID-19, enrolled during active disease. V is TRBV18 and J is TRBJ1-5, with 10 bases fitting TRBD1. CDR3 DNA: TGTGCCAGCTCATCACGGACAGGGGGGCGGGTAGGTAGCAATCAGCCCCAGCATTTT. Its protein product is CASSSRTGGRVGSNQPQHF.